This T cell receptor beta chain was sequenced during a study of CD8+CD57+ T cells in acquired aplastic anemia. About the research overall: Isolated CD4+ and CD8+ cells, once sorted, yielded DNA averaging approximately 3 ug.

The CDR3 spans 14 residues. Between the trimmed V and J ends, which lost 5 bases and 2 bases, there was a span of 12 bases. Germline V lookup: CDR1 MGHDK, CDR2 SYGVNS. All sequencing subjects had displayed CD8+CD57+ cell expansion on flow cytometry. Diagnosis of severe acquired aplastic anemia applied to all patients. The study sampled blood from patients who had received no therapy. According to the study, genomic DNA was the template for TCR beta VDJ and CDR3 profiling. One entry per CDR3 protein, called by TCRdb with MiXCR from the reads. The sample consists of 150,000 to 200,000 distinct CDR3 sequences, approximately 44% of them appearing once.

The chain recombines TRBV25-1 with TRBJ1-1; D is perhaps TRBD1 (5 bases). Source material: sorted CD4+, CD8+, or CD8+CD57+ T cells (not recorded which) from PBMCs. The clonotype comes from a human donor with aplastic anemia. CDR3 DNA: TGTGCCAGCAGTCGAAACAGGTCAAACACTGAAGCTTTCTTT. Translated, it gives CASSRNRSNTEAFF.